This T cell receptor beta chain was identified in a study of beta chain features in type 1 diabetes. Study-level points and caveats: Shorter templates may be favored by PCR, equally so in patients and controls.

cDNA synthesis used the whole RNA isolate, giving expressed TCRB sequences. Measured with immunoSEQ multiplex PCR; TCRdb has only the in-frame clones, and not every one. The table records 450,000 to 600,000 clones, 30% of them present only once. Details on this clone: The antigen is not known.

This CDR3 contains 14 residues. Germline CDR1 reads LGHNA; CDR2 reads YSLEER. V shed 1 base and J shed 10 bases, with 11 bases lying between them. The specimen was naive CD4+ T cells from blood. The chain is built from TRBV4-3 and TRBJ1-6, with D perhaps matching TRBD1 (5 bases). This clonotype was obtained from a man in his late teens or twenties in good health. The CDR3 nucleotides are TGCGCCAGCAGCCAAGCGGCAGGGTTGTCACCCCTCCACTTT. It encodes CASSQAAGLSPLHF.